This TCR beta chain came from a study of blood T cells in healthy people across ages (dated by TCRdb to the mid-2010s). Study-level background: Template switching captured roughly one uniquely barcoded TCR beta cDNA molecule per two T cells in model experiments. Donors of different ages were randomly distributed across sequencing lanes to avoid experimental bias. The donors were split into four age groups: young (average around 15 years), middle-aged (more than 35), aged (about 56) and long-lived (approximately 80). Using the same blood draw, the study looked at two additional independent replicas of 1 million unique cDNA reads for two donors, one aged 18 to 30 and the other aged 80 or older. The study measured age-related changes in TCR beta repertoire diversity using deep sequencing normalized with unique cDNA molecular identifiers. The study at large found these results: Estimates of total diversity based on one million sequenced T cells were considered lower bounds and underestimates. Because profiling used bulk unsorted PBMCs, naive and antigen-experienced compartments could not be compared conclusively. Because the CMV infection status of the donors was unknown, age-related changes in expanded clonotypes may potentially have been confounded. There was a strong correlation between observed TCR beta diversity and the percentage of naive T cells measured by flow cytometry. The long-lived group showed more naive CD4+ T cells, fewer expanded clones and increased TCR diversity than the aged group, suggesting age selection. Observed TCR beta diversity per million T cells fell roughly linearly with age, and a significant reduction was already apparent by age about 36.

This clonotype came up a few times. Its antigen remains unidentified. No much larger clone is present one base from it, and per-base qualities are unavailable. The method was 5' RACE. Sequencing took place on an Illumina HiSeq 2500. A second roughly 7 to 11 cycle PCR used a sample-barcoded 5' primer and a J-beta primer mix. A unique molecular identifier was introduced onto each TCR beta cDNA molecule by a template-switch 5' adaptor carrying 12 random nucleotides. Each sample yielded at least 3 million CDR3-containing paired-end reads. All of the RNA was converted into first-strand cDNA using the Mint cDNA synthesis kit, with a TRBC-specific oligonucleotide serving as the primer. After uracil-DNA glycosylase treatment, a first 18-cycle PCR used universal primers M1SS and BC2_uni_R on all cDNA. Turning to the authors' computational methods: Each sample was normalized by randomly selecting 1 million high-quality reads, each carrying a distinct molecular identifier. Reads sharing molecular identifiers were discarded rather than binned into consensus sequences. MiTCR, with a Q25 quality threshold and the strictest error-elimination algorithm, was used for CDR3 identification, clonotype clustering and error correction. A nonparametric unseen species model with Euler transformation was used to estimate a lower bound on total TCR beta diversity. TCRdb itself trimmed the public reads at Q25 with fastp, ran MiXCR and retained productive beta chains. Under each unique CDR3 protein, matching rows form one entry showing the most common genes and DNA. None of the V and J calls come from the authors' own analysis; TCRdb made them. The sample contains 700,000 to 850,000 distinct CDR3 sequences, around 36% of them found a single time. The top ten clones comprise 10% to 15% of the sample.

The approximately 39 donors, aged about 6 to 100 years, were systemically healthy Caucasian individuals from Russia. Each donor gave roughly 11 milliliters of peripheral blood, drawn into EDTA-treated Vacutainer tubes. Ficoll-Paque density-gradient centrifugation was used to isolate PBMCs, with at least 6.5 million per sample. Total RNA was extracted from PBMCs with Trizol reagent, with at least 5 micrograms obtained per sample. For every donor, flow cytometry on a PBMC aliquot measured the percentage of naive CD45RAhigh/CD27high T cells. From the cysteine up to the phenylalanine, the CDR3 has a length of 18 residues. The DNA shown is the 54-base CDR3, in frame from base 1. The germline V end is reduced by 0 bases and the J end by 4 bases; junction bases left unmatched: 12. CDR1 LNHNV and CDR2 YYDKDF are derived from the germline V gene (reference sequence).

This TCR derives from a man younger than 35 in good health. The rearrangement combines TRBV15 with TRBJ1-1, and 9 junctional nucleotides match TRBD1. Sequenced input: blood. At the DNA level, the sequence is TGTGCCACCAGCAGAGATTTGGTAGCGGGACAGGGCGGCACTGAAGCTTTCTTT. The translation is CATSRDLVAGQGGTEAFF.